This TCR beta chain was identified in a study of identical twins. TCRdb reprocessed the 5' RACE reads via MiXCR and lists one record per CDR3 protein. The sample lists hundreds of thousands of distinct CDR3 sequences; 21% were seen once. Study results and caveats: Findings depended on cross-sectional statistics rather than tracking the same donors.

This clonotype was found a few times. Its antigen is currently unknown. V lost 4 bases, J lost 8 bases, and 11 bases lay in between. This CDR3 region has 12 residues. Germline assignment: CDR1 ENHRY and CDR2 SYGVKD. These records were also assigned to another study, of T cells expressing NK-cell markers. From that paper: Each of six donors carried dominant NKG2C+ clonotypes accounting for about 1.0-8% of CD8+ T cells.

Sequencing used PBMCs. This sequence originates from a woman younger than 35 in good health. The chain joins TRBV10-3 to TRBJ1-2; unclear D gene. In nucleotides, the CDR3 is TGTGCCATCAGTGCGGCGCTCGTAGGCTACACCTTC. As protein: CAISAALVGYTF.